Sequencing of this T cell receptor beta chain was carried out in a study of CD8+CD57+ T cells in acquired aplastic anemia. A note on this clonotype: Given a much more abundant clone one base away, this may be a read error.

Sequencing involved patients with CD8+CD57+ cell expansion previously shown by flow cytometry. The use of genomic DNA as template underpinned the TCR beta VDJ and CDR3 profiling. One entry per CDR3 protein, called by TCRdb with MiXCR from the reads. The table has approximately 170,000 distinct CDR3 sequences, around half seen once. The CDR3 has 16 residues. Germline CDR1 LGHNA, CDR2 YNFKEQ. The chain has TRBV4-2 and TRBJ1-6, with a tentative D call TRBD1 (5 bases). The specimen was sorted CD4+, CD8+, or CD8+CD57+ T cells (not recorded which) from PBMCs. The source is a human donor with aplastic anemia. CDR3 bases: TGTGCCTGCAGCCAAGATTTCGGGACCGGGAATTCACCCCTCCACTTT. Its protein product is CACSQDFGTGNSPLHF.